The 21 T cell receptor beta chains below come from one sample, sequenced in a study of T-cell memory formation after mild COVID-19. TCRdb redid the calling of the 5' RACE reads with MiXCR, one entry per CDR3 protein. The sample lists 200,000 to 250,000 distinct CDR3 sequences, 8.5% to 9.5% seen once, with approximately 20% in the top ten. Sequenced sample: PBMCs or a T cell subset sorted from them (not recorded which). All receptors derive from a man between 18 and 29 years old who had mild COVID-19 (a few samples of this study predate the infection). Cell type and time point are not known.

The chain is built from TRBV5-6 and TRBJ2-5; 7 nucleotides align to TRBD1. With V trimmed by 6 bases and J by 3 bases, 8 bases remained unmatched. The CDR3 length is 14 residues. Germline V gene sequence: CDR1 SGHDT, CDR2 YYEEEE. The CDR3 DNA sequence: TGTGCCAGCACCCTCTCAACAGGGGAAGAGACCCAGTACTTC. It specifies CASTLSTGEETQYF.

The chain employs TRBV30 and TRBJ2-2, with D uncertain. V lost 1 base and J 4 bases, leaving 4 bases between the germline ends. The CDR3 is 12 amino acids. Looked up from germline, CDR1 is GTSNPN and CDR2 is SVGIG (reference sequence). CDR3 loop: CAWSGVTGELFF. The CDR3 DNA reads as TGTGCCTGGAGTGGGGTCACCGGGGAGCTGTTTTTT.

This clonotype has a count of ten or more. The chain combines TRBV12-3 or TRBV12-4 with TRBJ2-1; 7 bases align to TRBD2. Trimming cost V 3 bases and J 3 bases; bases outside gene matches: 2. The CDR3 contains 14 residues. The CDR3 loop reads CASSLTGGYNEQFF. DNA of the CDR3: TGTGCCAGCAGTTTGACGGGGGGCTACAATGAGCAGTTCTTC.

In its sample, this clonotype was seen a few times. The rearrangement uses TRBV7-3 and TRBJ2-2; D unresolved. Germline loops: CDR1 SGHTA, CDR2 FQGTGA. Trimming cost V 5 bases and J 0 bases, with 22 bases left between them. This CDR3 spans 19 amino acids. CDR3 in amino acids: CASSLHSAARLTNTGELFF. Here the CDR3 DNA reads TGTGCCAGCAGCCTACACTCGGCGGCGCGCCTAACGAACACCGGGGAGCTGTTTTTT.

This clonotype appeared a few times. CDR3 nucleotide sequence: TGTGCCAGCAGAGACTTTTCCCCAGAGACCCAGTACTTC. This sequence encodes CASRDFSPETQYF. The V call is TRBV2, the J call TRBJ2-5; no reliable D call. Deletions cut 6 bases from V and 4 bases from J, with 12 bases between. This CDR3 spans 13 amino acids. CDR1 and CDR2 from the germline V gene are SNHLY and FYNNEI. The complete variable domain, with remaining parts taken from reference TRBV2 and TRBJ2-5, reads EPEVTQTPSHQVTQMGQEVILRCVPISNHLYFYWYRQILGQKVEFLVSFYNNEISEKSEIFDDQFSVERPDGSNFTLKIRSTKLEDSAMYFCASRDFSPETQYFGPGTRLLVL.

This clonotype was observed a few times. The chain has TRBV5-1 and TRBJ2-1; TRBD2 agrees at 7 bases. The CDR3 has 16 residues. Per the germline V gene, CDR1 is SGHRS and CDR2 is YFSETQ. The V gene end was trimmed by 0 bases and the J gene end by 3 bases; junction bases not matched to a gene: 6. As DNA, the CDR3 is TGCGCCAGCAGCTTGGCTAGCGGAACCCTCTACAATGAGCAGTTCTTC. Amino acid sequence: CASSLASGTLYNEQFF.

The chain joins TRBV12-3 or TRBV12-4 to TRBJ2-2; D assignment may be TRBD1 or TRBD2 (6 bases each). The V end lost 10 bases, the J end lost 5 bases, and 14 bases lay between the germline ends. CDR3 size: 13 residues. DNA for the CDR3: TGTGCCACAAAGGGGGGCAGGACCGGGGAGCTGTTTTTT. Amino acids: CATKGGRTGELFF.

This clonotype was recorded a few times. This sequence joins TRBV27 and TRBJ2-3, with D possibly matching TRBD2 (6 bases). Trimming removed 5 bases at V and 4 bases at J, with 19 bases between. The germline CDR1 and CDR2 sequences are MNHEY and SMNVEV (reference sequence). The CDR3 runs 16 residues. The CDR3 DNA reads TGTGCCAGCAGTCCTGGCACTAGCAGCAGGTCAGATACGCAGTATTTT. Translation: CASSPGTSSRSDTQYF.

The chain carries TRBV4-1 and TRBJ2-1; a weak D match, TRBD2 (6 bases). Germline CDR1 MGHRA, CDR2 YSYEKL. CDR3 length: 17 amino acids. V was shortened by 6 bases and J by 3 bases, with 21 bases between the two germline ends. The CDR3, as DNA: TGCGCCAGCAGACCCCTTGGGAGGAGGGTGGGCTACAATGAGCAGTTCTTC. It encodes CASRPLGRRVGYNEQFF.

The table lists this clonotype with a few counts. The CDR3 loop reads CATSDSSGDPDTQYF. CDR3 bases: TGTGCCACCAGTGACTCCAGCGGGGACCCAGATACGCAGTATTTT. The V gene is TRBV24-1, the J gene TRBJ2-3; TRBD2 aligns across 7 bases. V lost 4 bases to trimming and J lost 4 bases; unmatched junction nucleotides: 7. The CDR3 is 15 amino acids. Germline CDR1 reads KGHDR; CDR2 reads SFDVKD.

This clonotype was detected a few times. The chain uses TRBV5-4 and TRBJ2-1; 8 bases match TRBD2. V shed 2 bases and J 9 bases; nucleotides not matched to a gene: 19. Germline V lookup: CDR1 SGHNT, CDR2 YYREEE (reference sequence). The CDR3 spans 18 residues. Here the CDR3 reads CASSLPSRGLAQGGEQFF. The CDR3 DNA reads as TGTGCCAGCAGCTTACCGAGCCGAGGACTAGCCCAAGGGGGTGAGCAGTTCTTC.

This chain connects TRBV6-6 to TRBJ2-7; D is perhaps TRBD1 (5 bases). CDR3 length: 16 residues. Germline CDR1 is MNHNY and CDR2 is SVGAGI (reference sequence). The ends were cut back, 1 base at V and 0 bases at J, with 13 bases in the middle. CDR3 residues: CASSYLQAQSSYEQYV. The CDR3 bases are TGTGCCAGCAGTTACTTACAGGCCCAAAGCTCCTACGAGCAGTACGTC.

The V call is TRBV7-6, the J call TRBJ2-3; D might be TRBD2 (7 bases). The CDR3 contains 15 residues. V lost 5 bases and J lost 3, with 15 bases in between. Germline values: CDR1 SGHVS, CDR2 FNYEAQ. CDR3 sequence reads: CASSGAGGRTDTQYF. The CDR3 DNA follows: TGTGCCAGCAGCGGGGCCGGGGGGCGTACAGATACGCAGTATTTT.

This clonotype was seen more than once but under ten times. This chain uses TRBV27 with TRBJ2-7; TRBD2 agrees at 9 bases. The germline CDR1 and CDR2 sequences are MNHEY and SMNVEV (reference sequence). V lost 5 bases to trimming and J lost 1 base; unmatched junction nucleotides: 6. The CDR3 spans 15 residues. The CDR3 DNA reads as TGTGCCAGCAGTCTCAGCGGGGGGAGGTCCTACGAGCAGTACTTC. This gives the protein CASSLSGGRSYEQYF.

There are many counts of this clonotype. The CDR3 protein is CASSLFGNTEAFF. The CDR3 DNA sequence: TGTGCCAGCAGCTTATTCGGAAACACTGAAGCTTTCTTT. The chain uses TRBV7-3 and TRBJ1-1; D unresolved. V gave up 2 bases and J gave up 2 bases, with 6 bases separating them. The CDR3 length is 13 residues. CDR1 and CDR2 from the germline V gene are SGHTA and FQGTGA.

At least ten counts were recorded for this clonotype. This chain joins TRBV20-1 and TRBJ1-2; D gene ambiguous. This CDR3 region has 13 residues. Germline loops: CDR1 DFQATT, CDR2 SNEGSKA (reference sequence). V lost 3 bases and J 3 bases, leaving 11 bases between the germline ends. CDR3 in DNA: TGCAGTGCTAGGGCAGGAACCCACTATGGCTACACCTTC. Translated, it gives CSARAGTHYGYTF.

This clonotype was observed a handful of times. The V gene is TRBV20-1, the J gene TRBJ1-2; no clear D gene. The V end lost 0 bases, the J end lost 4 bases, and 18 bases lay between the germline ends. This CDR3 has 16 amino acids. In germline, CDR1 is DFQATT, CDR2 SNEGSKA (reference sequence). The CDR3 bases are TGCAGTGCTAGAGATTCCTCTATCATATTCTCCTATGGCTACACCTTC. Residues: CSARDSSIIFSYGYTF.

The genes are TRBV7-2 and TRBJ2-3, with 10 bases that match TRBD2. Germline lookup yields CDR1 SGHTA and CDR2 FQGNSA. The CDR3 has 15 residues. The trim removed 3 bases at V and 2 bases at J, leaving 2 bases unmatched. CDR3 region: CASSLGTSATDTQYF. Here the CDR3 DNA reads TGTGCCAGCAGCTTGGGGACTAGCGCCACAGATACGCAGTATTTT.

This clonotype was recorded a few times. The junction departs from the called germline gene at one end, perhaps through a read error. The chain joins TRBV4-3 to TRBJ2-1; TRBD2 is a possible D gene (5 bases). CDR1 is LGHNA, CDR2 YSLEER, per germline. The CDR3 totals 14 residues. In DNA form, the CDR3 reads TGCGCCAGCAGCCAAGGGGGATCCCGGGGAGAGAAGATCTTC. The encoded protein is CASSQGGSRGEKIF.

CDR3 region: CASSPSRGGEDTEAFF. Written as DNA, the CDR3 is TGTGCCAGCAGTCCCTCACGAGGGGGTGAGGACACTGAAGCTTTCTTT. This chain uses TRBV28 with TRBJ1-1; maybe TRBD1 (6 bases). Germline CDR1 MDHEN, CDR2 SYDVKM. The CDR3 has 16 amino acids. Trimming stripped 5 bases from V and 3 bases from J, with 19 bases between.

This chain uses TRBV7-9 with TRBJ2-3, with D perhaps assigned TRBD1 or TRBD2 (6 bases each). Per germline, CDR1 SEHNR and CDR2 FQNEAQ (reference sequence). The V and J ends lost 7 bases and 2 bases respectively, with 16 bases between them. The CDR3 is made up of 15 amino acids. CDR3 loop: CASNKRGGNTDTQYF. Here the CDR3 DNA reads TGTGCCAGCAACAAGAGAGGGGGGAACACAGATACGCAGTATTTT. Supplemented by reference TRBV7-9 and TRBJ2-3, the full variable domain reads DTGVSQNPRHKITKRGQNVTFRCDPISEHNRLYWYRQTLGQGPEFLTYFQNEAQLEKSRLLSDRFSAERPKGSFSTLEIQRTEQGDSAMYLCASNKRGGNTDTQYFGPGTRLTVL.